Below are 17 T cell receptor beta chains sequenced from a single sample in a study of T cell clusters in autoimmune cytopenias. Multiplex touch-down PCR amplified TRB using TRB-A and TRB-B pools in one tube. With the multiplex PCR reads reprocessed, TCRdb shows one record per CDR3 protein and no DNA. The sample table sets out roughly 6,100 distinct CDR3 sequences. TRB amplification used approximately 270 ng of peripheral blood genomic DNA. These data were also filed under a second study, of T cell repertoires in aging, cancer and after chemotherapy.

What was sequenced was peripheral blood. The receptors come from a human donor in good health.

The CDR3 protein is CSASGTGGMGFDSPLHF. This chain uses TRBV20-1 with TRBJ1-6; without DNA, the TCRdb call of TRBD1 cannot be checked. In germline, CDR1 is DFQATT, CDR2 SNEGSKA (reference sequence). This CDR3 has 17 amino acids.

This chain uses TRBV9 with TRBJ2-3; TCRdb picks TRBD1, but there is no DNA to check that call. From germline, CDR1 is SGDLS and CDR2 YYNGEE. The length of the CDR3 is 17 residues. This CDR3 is CASSEPAVGGRADTQYF.

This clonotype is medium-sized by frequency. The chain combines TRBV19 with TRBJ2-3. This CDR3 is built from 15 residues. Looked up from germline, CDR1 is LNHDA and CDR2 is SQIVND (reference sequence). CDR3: CASSIDGTSGDTQYF.

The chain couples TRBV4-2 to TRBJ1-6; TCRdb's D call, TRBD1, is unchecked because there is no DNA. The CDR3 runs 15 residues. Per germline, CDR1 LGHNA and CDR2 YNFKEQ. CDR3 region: CASSQGGGYNSPLHF.

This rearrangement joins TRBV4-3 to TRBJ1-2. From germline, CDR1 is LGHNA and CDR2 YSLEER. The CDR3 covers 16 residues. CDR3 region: CASSQGEAEAGYGYTF.

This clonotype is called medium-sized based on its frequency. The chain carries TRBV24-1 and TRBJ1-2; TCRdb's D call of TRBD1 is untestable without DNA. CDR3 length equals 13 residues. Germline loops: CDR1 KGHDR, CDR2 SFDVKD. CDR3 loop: CATSDPGQGGYTF.

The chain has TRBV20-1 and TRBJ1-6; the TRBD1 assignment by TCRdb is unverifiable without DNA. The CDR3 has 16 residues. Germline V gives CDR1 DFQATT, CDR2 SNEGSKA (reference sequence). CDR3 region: CSALLRTGNYNSPLHF.

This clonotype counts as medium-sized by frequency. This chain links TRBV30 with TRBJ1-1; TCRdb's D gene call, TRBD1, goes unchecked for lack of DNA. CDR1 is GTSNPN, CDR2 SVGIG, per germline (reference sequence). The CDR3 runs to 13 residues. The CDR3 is CAWSTGWNTEAFF.

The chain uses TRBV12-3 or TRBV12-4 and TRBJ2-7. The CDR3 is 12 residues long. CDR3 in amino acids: CASSFLGGEQYF.

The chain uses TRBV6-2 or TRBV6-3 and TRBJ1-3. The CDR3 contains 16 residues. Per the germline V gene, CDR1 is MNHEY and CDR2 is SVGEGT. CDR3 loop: CASSRREFAGRNTIYF.

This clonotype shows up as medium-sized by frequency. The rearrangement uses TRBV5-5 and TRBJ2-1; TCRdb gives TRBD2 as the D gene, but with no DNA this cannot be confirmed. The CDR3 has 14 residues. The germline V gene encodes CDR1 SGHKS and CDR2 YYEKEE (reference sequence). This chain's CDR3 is CASSPSGSNNEQFF.

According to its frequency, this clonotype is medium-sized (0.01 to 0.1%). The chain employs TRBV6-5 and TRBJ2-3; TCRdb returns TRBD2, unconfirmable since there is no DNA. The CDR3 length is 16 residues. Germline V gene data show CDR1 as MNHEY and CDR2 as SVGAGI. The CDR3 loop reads CASSFSSGGAEGTQYF.

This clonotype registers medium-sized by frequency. The CDR3 protein is CASSYGGGGNYGYTF. The chain combines TRBV6-5 with TRBJ1-2. This CDR3 region has 15 residues. Germline assignment: CDR1 MNHEY and CDR2 SVGAGI.

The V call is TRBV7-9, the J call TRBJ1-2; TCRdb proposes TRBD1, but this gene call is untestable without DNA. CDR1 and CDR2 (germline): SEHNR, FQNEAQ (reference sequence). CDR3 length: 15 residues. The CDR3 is CASSYGSGANYGYTF.

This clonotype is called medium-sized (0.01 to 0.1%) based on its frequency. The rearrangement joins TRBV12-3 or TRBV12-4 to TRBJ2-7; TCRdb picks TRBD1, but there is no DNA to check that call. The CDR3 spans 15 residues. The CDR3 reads CASSLGAGQGNEQYF.

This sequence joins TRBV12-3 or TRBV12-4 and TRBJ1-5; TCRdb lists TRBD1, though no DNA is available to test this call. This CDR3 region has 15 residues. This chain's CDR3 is CASSLVGTQNQPQHF.

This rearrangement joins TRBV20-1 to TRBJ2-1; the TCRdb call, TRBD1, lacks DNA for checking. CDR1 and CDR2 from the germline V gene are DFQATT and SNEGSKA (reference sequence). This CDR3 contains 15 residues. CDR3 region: CSARPYTDTYNEQFF.